This T cell receptor beta chain came from a study of T cells expressing NK-cell markers. In the study overall: Eight donors were sequenced, seven testing HCMV-seropositive and one testing seronegative. Notes on the study in general: Whether expanded NKG2C-expressing T cell clones recognize HCMV is unknown. Four donors showed these clonotypes also leading the CD3+CD56-NKG2C+ fraction.

In the case of this clonotype: Antigen specificity is unknown.

TCRdb derives one entry per CDR3 protein from the 5' RACE reads, leaving out DNA. The specimen's table records roughly 390,000 distinct CDR3 sequences. The CDR3 has 14 residues. Germline V gene sequence: CDR1 SGHAT, CDR2 FQNNGV. The source is a man aged 18-70 years in good health. The chain is built from TRBV11-2 and TRBJ2-3; without DNA, the TCRdb call of TRBD1 cannot be checked. The specimen was blood T cells: a sorted CD56 or NKG2C T cell subset, CD4+ or CD8+ T cells, or bulk PBMC T cells (not recorded which). CDR3 loop: CASSSGTKTDTQYF.